This T cell receptor (beta chain) was captured in a study of T cell repertoires in cytomegalovirus infection. Study at large: Evidence of both CMV infection and a matching HLA type came from public TCR beta signatures.

This clonotype was found many times. Germline V CDR1 and CDR2: LNHDA, SQIVND (reference sequence). This CDR3 comprises 17 residues. Trimming took 5 bases from V and 9 from J, leaving 26 bases between them. TCRdb recomputed calls from the reads with MiXCR, one row per CDR3 protein. Of fewer than 400,000 distinct CDR3 sequences listed, about a sixth are singletons. The chain carries TRBV19 and TRBJ1-5, with TRBD1 as a possible D gene (6 bases). This TCR was recovered from a human donor in good health (CMV status not recorded). Some clones in this sample may be carry-over from other donors' samples. Sequenced: PBMCs. This chain's CDR3 is CASSLPHPTAGVGPQHF. The DNA for the CDR3 is TGTGCCAGTAGTCTTCCTCACCCGACAGCAGGGGTGGGGCCCCAGCATTTT.